One and the same sample provided the 20 T cell receptor beta chains below, sequenced in a study of cytomegalovirus exposure and HLA in healthy donors (dated by TCRdb to about 2017). Library creation used the immunoSEQ multiplex PCR assay. The multiplex PCR relied on a mix of 60 forward primers for TCR Vbeta segments and 13 reverse primers for TCR Jbeta segments. TCRdb limited this immuneACCESS table to in-frame rearrangements with V and J called. A share of clones is missing; checked studies link under half to unresolved V genes, and the rest is unexplained. The sample table contains some 80,000 clones; only one count was recorded for around 77% of them. The top ten clonotypes cover around 3.4% of the sample. The sample consisted of PBMCs. All receptors derive from a man aged 45-60 years in good health and CMV-seronegative.

V is TRBV4-2 and J is TRBJ2-3, with 8 bases matching TRBD1. This CDR3 region has 16 residues. CDR1 is LGHNA, CDR2 YNFKEQ, per germline. Trimming took 3 bases from V and 3 from J; bases not matched to a gene: 8. For the CDR3, the DNA is TGTGCCAGCAGCCAGGAGGACAGGGACGGTACAGATACGCAGTATTTT. Translated: CASSQEDRDGTDTQYF.

The genes are TRBV2 and TRBJ2-3, with 7 bases aligning to TRBD1. Trimming removed 3 bases from V and 0 bases from J; junction bases left unmatched: 3. Germline V lookup: CDR1 SNHLY, CDR2 FYNNEI. CDR3 length: 15 residues. In DNA, the CDR3 is TGTGCCAGCAGTGAGACAGGGCTTAGCACAGATACGCAGTATTTT. Translated, it gives CASSETGLSTDTQYF.

CDR3 sequence reads: CASSIPDRAGANVLTF. The CDR3 nucleotides read TGTGCCAGCAGCATCCCCGACAGGGCCGGGGCCAACGTCCTGACTTTC. This chain connects TRBV7-8 to TRBJ2-6, with 7 bases fitting TRBD1. Trimming at V came to 5 bases and at J to 4 bases, leaving 8 bases not matched to a gene. This CDR3 is 16 amino acids long. CDR1 SGHVS and CDR2 FQNEAQ come from the germline V gene.

Worth noting for this clone: The junction shows a germline mismatch at one end, possibly a read error. This sample includes further DNA sequences coding for the same CDR3. This rearrangement joins TRBV19 to TRBJ1-4, with D maybe TRBD1 (6 bases). This CDR3 is built from 14 residues. The V gene's germline CDR1 is LNHDA and CDR2 SQIVND (reference sequence). The chain's CDR3 is CASRTGSTNEKLFF. The CDR3 DNA reads TGTGCCAGCCGAACAGGGTCGACTAATGAAAAACTGTTTTTC.

CDR3: CASSRDSSYNEQFF. CDR3 nucleotide sequence: TGCGCCAGCAGCCGGGACAGCTCCTACAATGAGCAGTTCTTC. The chain couples TRBV5-1 to TRBJ2-1, with 7 positions matching TRBD1. The germline V gene has CDR1 SGHRS and CDR2 YFSETQ. The CDR3 loop spans 14 amino acids. Germline trimming cut 4 bases from V and 0 bases from J; bases unmatched to any gene: 1.

This clone was recorded a few times. V is TRBV30 and J is TRBJ1-6; D is unclear. Germline CDR1 reads GTSNPN; CDR2 reads SVGIG (reference sequence). The V end was cut by 4 bases, the J end by 6 bases, with 13 bases between. CDR3 length: 14 residues. The CDR3, as DNA: TGTGCCTGGACCCTGACAAGCAGTAATTCACCCCTCCACTTT. Its protein is CAWTLTSSNSPLHF.

This clone appeared once. CDR3: CASSPPRAGGRNEQFF. The CDR3 DNA reads TGCGCCAGCAGCCCCCCACGAGCGGGGGGGCGGAATGAGCAGTTCTTC. The gene calls are TRBV5-1 and TRBJ2-1; 10 nucleotides line up with TRBD2. The CDR3 totals 16 residues. CDR1 is SGHRS and CDR2 is YFSETQ in the germline V gene. J lost 7 bases, V lost 4 bases, and 11 bases had no gene match.

The chain combines TRBV11-2 with TRBJ1-1; D is ambiguous. This CDR3 is 14 amino acids long. The V end was cut by 4 bases, the J end by 2 bases, with 11 bases between. The V gene's germline CDR1 is SGHAT and CDR2 FQNNGV. CDR3 bases: TGTGCCAGCAGCTACGGTGCAGGTAACACTGAAGCTTTCTTT. Protein product: CASSYGAGNTEAFF.

V is TRBV6-5 and J is TRBJ2-3, with D possibly matching TRBD2 (5 bases). Trimming pared 2 bases from V and 3 bases from J, leaving 9 bases between. Germline V gives CDR1 MNHEY, CDR2 SVGAGI. The CDR3 is 14 amino acids. The CDR3: CASSYRTSTDTQYF. CDR3 DNA sequence: TGTGCCAGCAGTTACCGTACTAGTACAGATACGCAGTATTTT.

The J gene is TRBJ1-1, the V gene TRBV27, with D possibly being TRBD1 (5 bases). Germline V gene lookup returns CDR1 MNHEY and CDR2 SMNVEV (reference sequence). CDR3 length equals 14 residues. Between the trimmed V and J ends, which lost 1 base and 2 bases, there was a span of 8 bases. CDR3 in DNA: TGTGCCAGCAGTTTATGGGGCACAAACACTGAAGCTTTCTTT. Its translation is CASSLWGTNTEAFF.

This sequence joins TRBV7-2 and TRBJ2-2; 8 bases match TRBD2. Germline-derived CDR1 and CDR2 are SGHTA and FQGNSA. This CDR3 has 16 residues. With 4 bases clipped from V and 0 bases from J, the junction kept 4 bases outside the gene matches. The CDR3 bases are TGTGCCAGCAGCTCGAGGCGGGGGGCGAACACCGGGGAGCTGTTTTTT. Translated, it gives CASSSRRGANTGELFF.

The chain joins TRBV28 to TRBJ2-2, with 8 positions matching TRBD2. The CDR3 has 15 residues. The germline gives CDR1 MDHEN, CDR2 SYDVKM. After removal of 4 bases from V and 7 bases from J, the junction contained 8 bases not matched to a gene. CDR3 protein: CASSSPGLAGGELFF. CDR3 in DNA: TGTGCCAGCAGTTCTCCCGGACTAGCCGGCGGGGAGCTGTTTTTT.

V gene TRBV4-2 combines with J gene TRBJ1-1; D might be TRBD1 (6 bases). This CDR3 has 13 residues. From germline, CDR1 is LGHNA and CDR2 YNFKEQ. Between the trimmed V and J ends, which lost 4 bases and 10 bases, there was a span of 16 bases. The CDR3 protein is CASSRPGELVAFF. Here the CDR3 DNA reads TGTGCCAGCAGCCGCCCAGGGGAATTGGTAGCTTTCTTT.

This chain connects TRBV11-2 to TRBJ1-5; 7 bases match TRBD1. Germline V gene lookup returns CDR1 SGHAT and CDR2 FQNNGV. This CDR3 contains 15 residues. With 6 bases clipped from V and 8 bases from J, the junction kept 13 bases outside the gene matches. The CDR3 DNA is TGTGCCAGCAGTCCGACAGGGTCGCTGTACGAGCCCCAGCATTTT. Its protein product is CASSPTGSLYEPQHF.

The rearrangement links TRBV4-2 to TRBJ2-2; weak D call: TRBD1 (6 bases). The CDR3 loop spans 17 amino acids. The germline gives CDR1 LGHNA, CDR2 YNFKEQ. V shed 0 bases and J shed 7 bases, with 18 bases lying between them. DNA for the CDR3: TGTGCCAGCAGCCAAGATATAAGGCAGGGGCGGATCGGGGAGCTGTTTTTT. Its translation: CASSQDIRQGRIGELFF.

This clone has a handful of counts. This sequence joins TRBV7-9 and TRBJ1-1; 7 bases are shared with TRBD1. Germline loops: CDR1 SEHNR, CDR2 FQNEAQ (reference sequence). J was trimmed by 1 base and V by 4 bases; bases with no gene match: 6. The CDR3 runs 15 residues. The CDR3 loop is CASSSPGQKNTEAFF. The CDR3 DNA follows: TGTGCCAGCAGCTCCCCGGGACAGAAGAACACTGAAGCTTTCTTT.

The CDR3 is CASSLGTGGNTEAFF. The DNA of the CDR3 is TGCGCCAGCAGCTTGGGGACAGGGGGGAACACTGAAGCTTTCTTT. V gene TRBV5-1 combines with J gene TRBJ1-1; 10 nucleotides line up with TRBD1. Germline-derived CDR1 and CDR2 are SGHRS and YFSETQ. With V trimmed by 0 bases and J by 1 base, 0 bases remained unmatched. CDR3 length: 15 amino acids.

The chain employs TRBV7-8 and TRBJ1-4, with 10 bases fitting TRBD1. CDR1 and CDR2 (germline): SGHVS, FQNEAQ. This CDR3 is built from 15 residues. V was clipped by 9 bases and J by 8 bases; unmatched bases: 12. The CDR3 region has the DNA TGTGCCAGTGGAGGAGGACAGGGGGGCCAAGAAAAACTGTTTTTT. Translating gives CASGGGQGGQEKLFF.

The V and J genes are TRBV7-9 and TRBJ1-1; tentatively, D is TRBD1 (5 bases). The germline V gene encodes CDR1 SEHNR and CDR2 FQNEAQ (reference sequence). Between the trimmed V and J ends, which lost 1 base and 6 bases, there was a span of 12 bases. This CDR3 spans 14 amino acids. The CDR3 loop is CASSLVGGKSEAFF. For the CDR3, the DNA is TGTGCCAGCAGCTTAGTTGGGGGGAAGTCTGAAGCTTTCTTT.

The chain has TRBV2 and TRBJ1-2, with D possibly being TRBD1 (5 bases). Germline lookup yields CDR1 SNHLY and CDR2 FYNNEI. The CDR3 is made up of 12 amino acids. Trimming took 5 bases from V and 6 from J, leaving 10 bases between them. The CDR3 region is CASSRGNDGYTF. The CDR3 DNA reads as TGTGCCAGCAGTCGGGGGAACGATGGCTACACCTTC.